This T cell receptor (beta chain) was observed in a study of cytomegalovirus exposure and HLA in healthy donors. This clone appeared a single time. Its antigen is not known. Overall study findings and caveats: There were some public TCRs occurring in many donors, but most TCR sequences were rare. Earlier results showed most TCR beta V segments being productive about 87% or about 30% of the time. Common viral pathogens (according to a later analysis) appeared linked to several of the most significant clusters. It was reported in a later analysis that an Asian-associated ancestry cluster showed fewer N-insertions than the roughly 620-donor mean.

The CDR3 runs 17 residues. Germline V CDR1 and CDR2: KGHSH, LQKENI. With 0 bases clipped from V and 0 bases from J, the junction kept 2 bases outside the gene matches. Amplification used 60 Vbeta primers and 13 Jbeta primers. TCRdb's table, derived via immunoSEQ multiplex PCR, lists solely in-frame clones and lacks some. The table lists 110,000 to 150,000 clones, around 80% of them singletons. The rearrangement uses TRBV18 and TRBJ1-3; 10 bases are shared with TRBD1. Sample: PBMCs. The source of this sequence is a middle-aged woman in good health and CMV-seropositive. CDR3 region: CASSPPGTGVSGNTIYF. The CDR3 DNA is TGTGCCAGCTCACCACCCGGGACAGGGGTCTCTGGAAACACCATATATTTT.